Presented here are 25 T cell receptor beta chains from one specimen sequenced in a study of blood T cells in healthy people across ages. Using a J-beta primer mix together with a sample-barcoded 5' primer, a second PCR was run for about 6 to 12 cycles. TCRdb re-analysed the 5' RACE reads in MiXCR, keeping a single row per CDR3 protein. The data show over a million distinct CDR3 sequences, around 39% seen once. Sequences were obtained from blood. The receptors originated from a woman under 30 in good health.

This clonotype came up a few times. This sequence joins TRBV5-1 and TRBJ1-5; no definite D call. Germline V gene data show CDR1 as SGHRS and CDR2 as YFSETQ. V lost 4 bases and J 5 bases, leaving 13 bases between the germline ends. There are 14 residues in the CDR3. CDR3 nucleotide sequence: TGCGCCAGCAGCCCGACCAGAGGTGATCAGCCCCAGCATTTT. It yields the protein CASSPTRGDQPQHF.

V usage is TRBV27 and J usage is TRBJ2-1, with a weak D call TRBD1 (7 bases). Trimming removed 6 bases from V and 9 bases from J, with 15 bases in between. Germline-derived CDR1 and CDR2 are MNHEY and SMNVEV (reference sequence). CDR3 length: 13 residues. Here the CDR3 DNA reads TGTGCCAGCAGGCGGGACAGTTCGAGTGAGCAGTTCTTC. Translation gives CASRRDSSSEQFF.

The chain couples TRBV29-1 to TRBJ1-4; TRBD1 matches 9 bases. The germline V gene encodes CDR1 SQVTM and CDR2 ANQGSEA. The CDR3 extends over 14 amino acids. With V trimmed by 7 bases and J by 10 bases, 13 bases remained unmatched. The CDR3 DNA is TGCAGCGGAAAACCGGGACAGGGTGGTGGAAAACTGTTTTTT. As protein: CSGKPGQGGGKLFF.

The table lists this clonotype with a few counts. The V call is TRBV4-1, the J call TRBJ2-7; TRBD1 matches 8 bases. This CDR3 has 15 residues. V shed 0 bases, J shed 6 bases, and the junction held 7 bases outside the gene matches. Germline V lookup: CDR1 MGHRA, CDR2 YSYEKL. The chain's CDR3 is CASSQDRSRGLEQYF. CDR3 DNA sequence: TGCGCCAGCAGCCAAGATAGGAGCAGGGGGCTCGAGCAGTACTTC.

The CDR3 region has the DNA TGTGCCAGCAGCTTCCTAAACACAGATACGCAGTATTTT. It yields the protein CASSFLNTDTQYF. This rearrangement joins TRBV5-6 to TRBJ2-3, with D unresolved. Between the trimmed V and J ends, which lost 2 bases and 2 bases, there was a span of 6 bases. There are 13 residues in the CDR3. The V gene's germline CDR1 is SGHDT and CDR2 YYEEEE.

This clonotype came up a few times. The chain recombines TRBV7-9 with TRBJ2-3; 13 positions agree with TRBD2. The CDR3 has 16 amino acids. V was clipped by 3 bases and J by 4 bases; unmatched bases: 4. Germline assignment: CDR1 SEHNR and CDR2 FQNEAQ (reference sequence). In nucleotides, the CDR3 is TGTGCCAGCAGCTTGGGGACTAGCGGGGCGGCAGATACGCAGTATTTT. Its protein is CASSLGTSGAADTQYF.

The chain is built from TRBV7-8 and TRBJ1-2; 9 bases fit TRBD1. Germline trimming cut 0 bases from V and 9 bases from J; bases unmatched to any gene: 2. This CDR3 has 13 amino acids. Germline-derived CDR1 and CDR2 are SGHVS and FQNEAQ. CDR3 DNA: TGTGCCAGCAGCTTAGCTGGACAGGGGAGCTACACCTTC. Its protein is CASSLAGQGSYTF.

The rearrangement links TRBV12-3 or TRBV12-4 to TRBJ2-6; D remains ambiguous. V lost 1 base and J lost 2, with 9 bases in between. This CDR3 contains 16 residues. The CDR3 nucleotides read TGTGCCAGCAGTTTAGACCCCCGCCCTGGGGCCAACGTCCTGACTTTC. Translated, it gives CASSLDPRPGANVLTF.

This chain connects TRBV4-2 to TRBJ2-1, with 8 bases aligning to TRBD2. CDR3 length equals 14 residues. J gave up 9 bases and V 1 base, and 5 bases lay outside the gene matches. The germline V gene has CDR1 LGHNA and CDR2 YNFKEQ. The CDR3 reads CASSQAGGRTEQFF. CDR3 in DNA: TGTGCCAGCAGCCAAGCGGGAGGGCGAACTGAGCAGTTCTTC.

As DNA, the CDR3 is TGTGCCAGCAGCCCCCAGACGATAGAGAATCAGCCCCAGCATTTT. This encodes CASSPQTIENQPQHF. The rearrangement uses TRBV21-1 and TRBJ1-5. TRBV21-1 is listed as a pseudogene. The CDR3 sequence is 15 residues long.

V gene TRBV3-1 combines with J gene TRBJ2-1; 9 nucleotides line up with TRBD2. In germline, CDR1 is LGHDT, CDR2 YNNKEL (reference sequence). Unmatched junction bases numbered 7, after V lost 4 bases and J lost 3 bases. The CDR3 has 16 amino acids. The CDR3 DNA reads as TGTGCCAGCAGCCGCCCAGCGGGAGGCGTCTACAATGAGCAGTTCTTC. Its protein is CASSRPAGGVYNEQFF.

The CDR3 DNA reads as TGTGCCAGCACCTCCTTGGTCGCTAGCACAGATACGCAGTATTTT. This translates into CASTSLVASTDTQYF. The chain employs TRBV6-1 and TRBJ2-3, with unresolved D. Germline V lookup: CDR1 MNHNS, CDR2 SASEGT. CDR3 size: 15 residues. Between the trimmed V and J ends, which lost 7 bases and 0 bases, there was a span of 14 bases.

The CDR3 DNA is TGCAGCAGCCTAGCGGAGGGTCGGAATACGCAGTATTTT. Protein product: CSSLAEGRNTQYF. This chain joins TRBV20-1 and TRBJ2-3; 7 nucleotides align to TRBD2. Germline V gene sequence: CDR1 DFQATT, CDR2 SNEGSKA (reference sequence). The CDR3 is 13 residues long.

The CDR3 nucleotides read TGTGCCAGCAACTACCGTGGGACAGGGACAGATTCACCCCTCCACTTT. This codes for CASNYRGTGTDSPLHF. The rearrangement joins TRBV6-5 to TRBJ1-6; TRBD1 agrees at 9 bases. The CDR3 loop spans 16 amino acids. The germline V gene encodes CDR1 MNHEY and CDR2 SVGAGI. With 7 bases clipped from V and 8 bases from J, the junction kept 12 bases outside the gene matches.

This chain uses TRBV10-3 with TRBJ2-5; 10 nucleotides match TRBD2. Germline V gene lookup returns CDR1 ENHRY and CDR2 SYGVKD. V lost 4 bases and J lost 11; bases outside the gene matches: 13. The CDR3 spans 15 residues. The chain's CDR3 is CAISAKAGGMDEQYF. The CDR3 region has the DNA TGTGCCATCAGTGCAAAAGCGGGAGGGATGGATGAGCAGTACTTC.

The chain joins TRBV5-1 to TRBJ2-3; 8 bases fit TRBD1. The germline CDR1 and CDR2 sequences are SGHRS and YFSETQ. The junction had 7 bases not matched to a gene; V was cut back by 4 bases and J by 6 bases. This CDR3 contains 14 residues. In nucleotides, the CDR3 is TGCGCCAGCAGCGCCCTCACAGGGGGGGATACGCAGTATTTT. Protein sequence: CASSALTGGDTQYF.

This chain joins TRBV6-5 and TRBJ2-5, with 7 bases identical to TRBD1. Germline trimming cut 6 bases from V and 4 bases from J; bases unmatched to any gene: 14. This CDR3 has 16 amino acids. Germline assignment: CDR1 MNHEY and CDR2 SVGAGI. Here the CDR3 reads CASRPTGGAGGETQYF. In nucleotides, the CDR3 is TGTGCCAGCAGACCTACGGGTGGGGCAGGGGGAGAGACCCAGTACTTC.

The CDR3 DNA follows: TGCAGTGCACCCGGGACAGGGTCGAGCTCCTACAATGAGCAGTACTTC. It yields the protein CSAPGTGSSSYNEQYF. V and J are TRBV20-1 and TRBJ2-5, with 9 positions matching TRBD1. Germline V gene data show CDR1 as DFQATT and CDR2 as SNEGSKA (reference sequence). V gave up 6 bases and J gave up 11 bases; unmatched junction bases: 22. The CDR3 contains 16 residues.

This clonotype was counted between two and nine times. The rearrangement uses TRBV2 and TRBJ2-7; D is unclear. The V end was cut by 3 bases, the J end by 8 bases, with 5 bases between. Germline CDR1 reads SNHLY; CDR2 reads FYNNEI. The CDR3 loop spans 10 amino acids. The CDR3 spells CASSEVQQYF. DNA for the CDR3: TGTGCCAGCAGTGAGGTCCAGCAGTACTTC.

The chain combines TRBV6-1 with TRBJ2-7; tentatively, D is TRBD1 or TRBD2 (5 bases each). Germline CDR1 is MNHNS and CDR2 is SASEGT. The CDR3 runs to 18 residues. The V and J ends lost 5 bases and 6 bases respectively, with 29 bases between them. Written as DNA, the CDR3 is TGTGCCAGCAGTCGAAGAATTGGGGGTGGTGACAGTCCTTCCGAGCAGTACTTC. Translating gives CASSRRIGGGDSPSEQYF.

The genes are TRBV19 and TRBJ2-7, with 11 nucleotides matching TRBD1. V shed 6 bases and J 2 bases; nucleotides not matched to a gene: 9. The CDR3 runs 16 residues. CDR1 LNHDA and CDR2 SQIVND come from the germline V gene (reference sequence). The CDR3 loop is CASSLPGQGDPYEQYF. Here the CDR3 DNA reads TGTGCCAGTAGCCTACCGGGACAGGGGGACCCCTACGAGCAGTACTTC.

V and J are TRBV2 and TRBJ2-1; D unresolved. Trimming pared 3 bases from V and 9 bases from J, leaving 18 bases between. The CDR3 sequence is 15 residues long. CDR1 is SNHLY and CDR2 is FYNNEI in the germline V gene. DNA for the CDR3: TGTGCCAGCAGTGACAGCCCGACTCGAAGGAGTGAGCAGTTCTTC. As protein: CASSDSPTRRSEQFF.

This clonotype has just a few counts. The J gene is TRBJ2-3, the V gene TRBV20-1; a possible D gene is TRBD2 (5 bases). The germline V and J ends were trimmed by 6 bases and 2 bases, with 9 bases remaining between them. CDR1 and CDR2 from the germline V gene are DFQATT and SNEGSKA (reference sequence). The CDR3 spans 12 residues. CDR3 protein: CSAPGFTDTQYF. The CDR3 nucleotides are TGCAGTGCCCCGGGGTTCACAGATACGCAGTATTTT.

The chain employs TRBV20-1 and TRBJ1-6; no firm D call. Germline CDR1 and CDR2: DFQATT and SNEGSKA (reference sequence). The CDR3 covers 16 residues. V was shortened by 1 base and J by 3 bases, with 13 bases between the two germline ends. The CDR3 sequence: CSARVLGPIYNSPLHF. The DNA of the CDR3 is TGCAGTGCTAGAGTGTTAGGGCCCATCTATAATTCACCCCTCCACTTT.

This clonotype has only a few counts. V gene TRBV2 combines with J gene TRBJ1-1; possible D gene TRBD1, 5 bases. The CDR3 has 13 amino acids. Germline V gene data show CDR1 as SNHLY and CDR2 as FYNNEI. With 3 bases removed from V and 4 bases from J, the gap between germline ends came to 9 bases. CDR3 residues: CASSDVRVTEAFF. The CDR3 nucleotides read TGTGCCAGCAGTGACGTCAGGGTCACTGAAGCTTTCTTT. Full variable domain (remainder filled in from reference TRBV2 and TRBJ1-1): EPEVTQTPSHQVTQMGQEVILRCVPISNHLYFYWYRQILGQKVEFLVSFYNNEISEKSEIFDDQFSVERPDGSNFTLKIRSTKLEDSAMYFCASSDVRVTEAFFGQGTRLTVV.